A selection of T cell receptor beta chains follows, all from one sample in a study of blood T cell repertoires in COVID-19. Sequenced by immunoSEQ multiplex PCR; TCRdb stores in-frame clones only, minus some. The top ten hold 0.6% of the sample, which has fewer than 450,000 clones, about 92% seen once. The sequenced sample was PBMCs or T cells enriched from blood (not recorded which). The receptors derive from a man younger than 35 who had recovered from COVID-19. Both conserved end residues are part of each CDR3. Each record gives: clone size, J gene, CDR3 length, D gene, V gene, CDR3 DNA, CDR3 protein. A D gene is named only where the DNA matches it firmly. Part of the rows lack a size; the others show once, few, many or a class for expanded clones.

>NA|TRBJ1-4|17|TRBD1|TRBV4-1
TGCGCCAGCAGTAATTCAGGACAGGGGGTTAGAGGTGAAAAACTGTTTTTT
CASSNSGQGVRGEKLFF
>few|TRBJ1-5|16|TRBD1|TRBV28
TGTGCCAGCATTCAGGGGGATGGGATGGGCAATCAGCCCCAGCATTTT
CASIQGDGMGNQPQHF
>NA|TRBJ1-4|15|NA|TRBV7-9
TGTGCCAGCACTCTTTCAGGTTCAGCTAATGAAAAACTGTTTTTT
CASTLSGSANEKLFF
>NA|TRBJ2-1|15|TRBD2|TRBV5-1
TGCGCCAGCAGCATAACTAGCGCTGCCTACAATGAGCAGTTCTTC
CASSITSAAYNEQFF
>NA|TRBJ1-5|14|TRBD1|TRBV30
TGTGCCTGGAGAGGGACAGGGGGCGATCAGCCCCAGCATTTT
CAWRGTGGDQPQHF
>NA|TRBJ2-2|15|NA|TRBV6-5
TGTGCCAGCAGCCCCGGGACACCGAACACCGGGGAGCTGTTTTTT
CASSPGTPNTGELFF
>once|TRBJ1-1|12|NA|TRBV29-1
TGCAGCGTGGAACAGGGTTATACTGAAGCTTTCTTT
CSVEQGYTEAFF
>NA|TRBJ2-7|15|TRBD2|TRBV5-1
TGCGCCAGCACTTCTACGGCTAGCGGGAGTCGTTTGCAGTACTTC
CASTSTASGSRLQYF
>NA|TRBJ1-2|14|NA|TRBV18
TGTGCCAGCTCACCGGGCAGGGGACGTGAGGGCTACACCTTC
CASSPGRGREGYTF
>NA|TRBJ1-1|13|NA|TRBV6-5
TGTGCCAGCAGTTGGGGCAGTGGCACTGAAGCTTTCTTT
CASSWGSGTEAFF
>NA|TRBJ2-2|16|TRBD2|TRBV6-1
TGTGCCAGCAGTGCTCCGGGACTAGCGGGATTCGGGGAGCTGTTTTTT
CASSAPGLAGFGELFF
>NA|TRBJ1-4|15|NA|TRBV27
TGTGCCAGCAGTTCCAGGGTATCAACTAATGAAAAACTGTTTTTT
CASSSRVSTNEKLFF
>NA|TRBJ1-2|16|NA|TRBV10-3
TGTGCCATCAGTGAGTCGGAGCTTAAGGGGTCCTATGGCTACACCTTC
CAISESELKGSYGYTF
>NA|TRBJ1-6|14|NA|TRBV6-5
TGTGCCAGCATCGGAGCAGGGCTAAATTCACCCCTCCACTTT
CASIGAGLNSPLHF
>NA|TRBJ1-2|13|NA|TRBV6-1
TGTGCCAGCAGTGAAGCAGGACTGGGAGGCTACACCTTC
CASSEAGLGGYTF
>NA|TRBJ1-1|15|NA|TRBV3-1/TRBV3-2
TGTGCCAGCACTGCTCCGGGACTACGTGACACTGAAGCTTTCTTT
CASTAPGLRDTEAFF
>NA|TRBJ1-2|18|NA|TRBV10-1
TGCGCCAGCGATGACCGGACGGAGACAGGCAGAATTTCCTATGGCTACACCTTC
CASDDRTETGRISYGYTF
>NA|TRBJ2-2|14|TRBD2|TRBV4-2
TGTGCCAGCTTGGGACTAGCGGACACCGGGGAGCTGTTTTTT
CASLGLADTGELFF
>NA|TRBJ1-2|14|NA|TRBV2
TGTGCCAGCAGTGGTGATAACGGGGGCTATGGCTACACCTTC
CASSGDNGGYGYTF
>NA|TRBJ1-1|15|NA|TRBV11-3
TGTGCCAGCAGCTTAGGAGGCGCCATGAACACTGAAGCTTTCTTT
CASSLGGAMNTEAFF
>NA|TRBJ1-5|17|TRBD1|TRBV15
TGTGCCACCAGCAACCCTGCTGGAGGGGGCTTGAGTCAGCCCCAGCATTTT
CATSNPAGGGLSQPQHF
>NA|TRBJ1-2|13|NA|TRBV5-5
TGTGCCAGCAGCTCGTTAGGCGCGGTTGGCTACACCTTC
CASSSLGAVGYTF
>NA|TRBJ2-1|13|NA|TRBV27
TGTGCCAGCGGGGGGCGGGGGCGAAATGAGCAGTTCTTC
CASGGRGRNEQFF
>NA|TRBJ2-4|14|TRBD1|TRBV6-5
TGTGCCAGCAGGGGACAGATAGCCAAAAACATTCAGTACTTC
CASRGQIAKNIQYF
>NA|TRBJ1-1|12|NA|TRBV28
TGTGCCAGCGCTGGACAGAGAACTGAAGCTTTCTTT
CASAGQRTEAFF
>NA|TRBJ1-1|15|NA|TRBV2
TGTGCCAGCAGTGAAGCAACCCCCGGAGGGACTGAAGCTTTCTTT
CASSEATPGGTEAFF
>NA|TRBJ2-1|17|TRBD2|TRBV27
TGTGCCAGCAGTTTAATCAAGCGGGATGGGTTGTGGAATGAGCAGTTCTTC
CASSLIKRDGLWNEQFF
>NA|TRBJ2-1|13|NA|TRBV6-5
TGTGCCAGCAGTTACCGGACTAACGGTGAGCAGTTCTTC
CASSYRTNGEQFF
>NA|TRBJ2-5|15|TRBD1|TRBV5-1
TGCGCCAGCAGCTTGGCCGGGACAGGGCAAGAGACCCAGTACTTC
CASSLAGTGQETQYF
>NA|TRBJ2-5|13|NA|TRBV19
TGTGCCAGTAGTATGACAAGACAAGAGACCCAGTACTTC
CASSMTRQETQYF
>once|TRBJ1-3|14|NA|TRBV11-2
TGTGCCAGCAGCTTAGGACAGGTTCAAAACACCATATATTTT
CASSLGQVQNTIYF
>NA|TRBJ1-6|15|TRBD1|TRBV19
TGTGCCAGTAGTTCCTGGGGGACAGGGGAATCACCCCTCCACTTT
CASSSWGTGESPLHF
>NA|TRBJ1-2|12|NA|TRBV10-3
TGTGCCATCGACCGGCAGGATGGTGGCTACACCTTC
CAIDRQDGGYTF